The 12 T cell receptor beta chains below come from one sample, sequenced in a study of radiotherapy plus CTLA-4 blockade in lung cancer (dated by TCRdb to between 2018 and 2020). Libraries were constructed by the immunoSEQ multiplex PCR assay. TCRdb re-hosts the immuneACCESS table, in-frame sequences only. Its copies lack some clones; in the studies checked, an unresolved V gene accounts for under half of them, and the cause for the rest is not known. This sample gives roughly 50,000 clones in total; around 86% of them show up just once. More than 3% of the sample lies in the top ten. The material was peripheral blood, obtained from a patient treated with radiotherapy plus ipilimumab. Receptors were obtained from a human donor with non-small cell lung cancer who had stable disease on radiotherapy plus ipilimumab.

This clone showed up just once. The chain combines TRBV7-2 with TRBJ2-1, with 10 bases aligning to TRBD2. The CDR3 consists of 15 residues. The germline CDR1 and CDR2 sequences are SGHTA and FQGNSA. Germline trimming cut 0 bases from V and 9 bases from J; bases unmatched to any gene: 5. CDR3 coding DNA: TGTGCCAGCAGCTTAGCGGCTAGCGGGAGTACTGAGCAGTTCTTC. Its protein is CASSLAASGSTEQFF.

CDR3 nucleotides: TGTGCCAGCAGCTCTTCGGGACTAGTGATGTTTGCAGATACGCAGTATTTT. This encodes CASSSSGLVMFADTQYF. This chain links TRBV7-2 with TRBJ2-3; TRBD2 aligns across 8 bases. Germline CDR1 reads SGHTA; CDR2 reads FQGNSA. CDR3 length: 17 residues. V dropped 4 bases and J dropped 4; count of bases not matched to a gene: 13.

V gene TRBV4-2 combines with J gene TRBJ1-5; D is perhaps TRBD1 (6 bases). CDR1 LGHNA and CDR2 YNFKEQ come from the germline V gene. The CDR3 loop spans 14 amino acids. The V and J ends lost 2 bases and 7 bases respectively, with 12 bases between them. CDR3 sequence: CASSQSGGPQPQHF. The CDR3 nucleotides are TGTGCCAGCAGCCAAAGCGGGGGGCCCCAGCCCCAGCATTTT.

The chain employs TRBV5-6 and TRBJ1-2; no clear D. The V gene lost 3 bases and the J gene lost 8 bases, with 8 bases spanning the gap. The CDR3 consists of 11 residues. CDR1 is SGHDT and CDR2 is YYEEEE in the germline V gene. This CDR3 is CASSSPRGYTF. The CDR3 nucleotides read TGTGCCAGCAGCTCCCCGCGGGGCTACACCTTC.

This chain's CDR3 is CASSRQGRPGELFF. For the CDR3, the DNA is TGTGCCAGTAGCCGACAGGGCCGTCCCGGGGAGCTGTTTTTT. The rearrangement joins TRBV19 to TRBJ2-2; TRBD1 matches at 7 bases. Trimming removed 6 bases from V and 6 bases from J; junction bases left unmatched: 7. This CDR3 has 14 residues. Germline values: CDR1 LNHDA, CDR2 SQIVND (reference sequence).

The chain joins TRBV7-2 to TRBJ1-4, with D possibly TRBD1 on 5 matching bases. V shed 2 bases and J shed 2 bases, with 12 bases lying between them. Looked up from germline, CDR1 is SGHTA and CDR2 is FQGNSA. CDR3 length: 16 residues. CDR3 coding DNA: TGTGCCAGCAGCTTACGGGGGGGTAGGACTAATGAAAAACTGTTTTTT. Its translation: CASSLRGGRTNEKLFF.

CDR3 DNA sequence: TGTGCCAGCAGTTTAGGTGTCGGCGGGGTGCACGGGGAGCTGTTTTTT. It translates to CASSLGVGGVHGELFF. The chain carries TRBV27 and TRBJ2-2; D perhaps matches TRBD2 (6 bases). V was trimmed by 2 bases and J by 7 bases, leaving 17 bases between them. CDR3 size: 16 residues. Germline CDR1 and CDR2: MNHEY and SMNVEV (reference sequence).

The rearrangement uses TRBV6-5 and TRBJ1-2, with D tentatively TRBD1 (5 bases). The V end was cut by 0 bases, the J end by 7 bases, with 12 bases between. Germline V lookup: CDR1 MNHEY, CDR2 SVGAGI. The length of the CDR3 is 14 residues. The CDR3 coding sequence is TGTGCCAGCAGTTACTCGCAGGGAGGAGCTGGCTACACCTTC. This codes for CASSYSQGGAGYTF.

The V call is TRBV10-3, the J call TRBJ2-5; the match to TRBD1 covers 8 bases. V lost 3 bases, J lost 5 bases, and 2 bases stayed unmatched. Per germline, CDR1 ENHRY and CDR2 SYGVKD. The CDR3 has 13 amino acids. CDR3 bases: TGTGCCATCAGTGACCAGGGGGCCGAGACCCAGTACTTC. It is translated as CAISDQGAETQYF.

V gene TRBV28 combines with J gene TRBJ2-1; TRBD2 aligns across 8 bases. The V and J ends lost 6 bases and 6 bases, in that order; junction bases with no gene match: 10. The germline V gene encodes CDR1 MDHEN and CDR2 SYDVKM. The length of the CDR3 is 15 residues. The CDR3: CASRLAGLLGNEQFF. DNA for the CDR3: TGTGCCAGCAGGTTAGCGGGGCTCCTTGGCAATGAGCAGTTCTTC.

The CDR3 nucleotides are TGTGCCAGCAGCGCAATACAGGGAGCAGATACGCAGTATTTT. Translation: CASSAIQGADTQYF. The chain carries TRBV7-6 and TRBJ2-3, with D maybe TRBD1 (6 bases). This CDR3 spans 14 amino acids. CDR1 and CDR2 from the germline V gene are SGHVS and FNYEAQ. V was trimmed by 5 bases and J by 4 bases, leaving 13 bases between them.

The chain joins TRBV19 to TRBJ2-6; D unclear. V shed 5 bases and J shed 10 bases, with 6 bases lying between them. Germline CDR1 is LNHDA and CDR2 is SQIVND (reference sequence). The length of the CDR3 is 11 residues. Here the CDR3 reads CASSYKNVLTF. CDR3 DNA sequence: TGTGCCAGTAGTTATAAAAACGTCCTGACTTTC.